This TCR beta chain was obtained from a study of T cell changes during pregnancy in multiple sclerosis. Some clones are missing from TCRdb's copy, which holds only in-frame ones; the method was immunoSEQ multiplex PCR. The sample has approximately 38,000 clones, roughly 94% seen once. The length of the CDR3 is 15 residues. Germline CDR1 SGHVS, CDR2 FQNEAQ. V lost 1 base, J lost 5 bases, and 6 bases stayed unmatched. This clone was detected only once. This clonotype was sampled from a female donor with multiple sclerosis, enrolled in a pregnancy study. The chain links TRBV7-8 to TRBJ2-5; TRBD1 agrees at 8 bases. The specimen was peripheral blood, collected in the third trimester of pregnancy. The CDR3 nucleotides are TGTGCCAGCAGCTTAGGGGCAGGGGGCAGGGAGACCCAGTACTTC. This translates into CASSLGAGGRETQYF.